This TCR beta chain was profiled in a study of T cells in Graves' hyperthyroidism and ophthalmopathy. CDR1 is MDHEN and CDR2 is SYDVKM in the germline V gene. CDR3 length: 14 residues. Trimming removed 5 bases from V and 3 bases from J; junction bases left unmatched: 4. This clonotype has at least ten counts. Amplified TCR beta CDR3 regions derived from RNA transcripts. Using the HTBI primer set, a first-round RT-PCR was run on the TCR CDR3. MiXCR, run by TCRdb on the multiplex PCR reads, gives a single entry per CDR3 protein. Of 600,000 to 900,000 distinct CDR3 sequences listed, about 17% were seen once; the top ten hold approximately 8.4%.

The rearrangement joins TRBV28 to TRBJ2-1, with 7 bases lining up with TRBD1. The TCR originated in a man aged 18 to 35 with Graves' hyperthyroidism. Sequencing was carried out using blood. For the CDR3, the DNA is TGTGCCAGCAGTAAAGGACAGGTCTACAATGAGCAGTTCTTC. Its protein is CASSKGQVYNEQFF.